These T cell receptor beta chains were read from a single sample in a study of CD8 T cells in ankylosing spondylitis. In TCRdb, the 5' RACE reads were re-called with MiXCR into one record per CDR3 protein. The data show fewer than 550,000 distinct CDR3 sequences, about 5.4% seen once. Input material: blood, either unsorted or a sorted T cell fraction (not recorded which). The receptors stem from a male donor with ankylosing spondylitis. Each CDR3 is given with its conserved first and last residue. The D gene is left open where the match is weak. Expanded clones are given a class, and other clones once, few, many or no size at all.

cdr3_aa | cdr3_nt | clone_size | j_call | cdr3_length | v_call | d_call
CASSSLAGANEQFF | TGCGCCAGCAGCTCACTAGCGGGGGCCAATGAGCAGTTCTTC | many | TRBJ2-1 | 14 | TRBV5-1 | TRBD2
CASSQGLAGRGEQFF | TGCGCCAGCAGCCAGGGACTAGCGGGACGGGGTGAGCAGTTCTTC | - | TRBJ2-1 | 15 | TRBV4-1 | TRBD2
CSGGQFNYGYTF | TGCAGCGGCGGACAGTTTAACTATGGCTACACCTTC | many | TRBJ1-2 | 12 | TRBV29-1 | -
CASSLGLRSYEQYF | TGTGCCAGCAGCTTAGGTCTGAGGTCCTACGAGCAGTACTTC | many | TRBJ2-7 | 14 | TRBV7-6 | -
CASSQKAYGGGHTGELFF | TGTGCCAGCAGCCAAAAGGCCTATGGGGGGGGCCACACCGGGGAGCTGTTTTTT | many | TRBJ2-2 | 18 | TRBV4-2 | -
CAISDPAGSYNEQFF | TGTGCCATCAGTGACCCGGCAGGGTCGTACAATGAGCAGTTCTTC | many | TRBJ2-1 | 15 | TRBV10-3 | -
CRASSGSSYNEQFF | TGCAGGGCCTCTAGCGGGAGTTCCTACAATGAGCAGTTCTTC | few | TRBJ2-1 | 14 | TRBV20-1 | TRBD2
CASRRGYFRELFF | TGTGCCAGCAGAAGGGGGTATTTTCGGGAGCTGTTTTTT | many | TRBJ2-2 | 13 | TRBV5-8 | -
CATSDNRRGGYTF | TGTGCCACCAGTGATAACAGGAGAGGCGGCTACACCTTC | many | TRBJ1-2 | 13 | TRBV24-1 | -
CASSYQDRGETQYF | TGTGCCAGCAGTTACCAAGACAGGGGGGAGACCCAGTACTTC | - | TRBJ2-5 | 14 | TRBV6-5 | TRBD1